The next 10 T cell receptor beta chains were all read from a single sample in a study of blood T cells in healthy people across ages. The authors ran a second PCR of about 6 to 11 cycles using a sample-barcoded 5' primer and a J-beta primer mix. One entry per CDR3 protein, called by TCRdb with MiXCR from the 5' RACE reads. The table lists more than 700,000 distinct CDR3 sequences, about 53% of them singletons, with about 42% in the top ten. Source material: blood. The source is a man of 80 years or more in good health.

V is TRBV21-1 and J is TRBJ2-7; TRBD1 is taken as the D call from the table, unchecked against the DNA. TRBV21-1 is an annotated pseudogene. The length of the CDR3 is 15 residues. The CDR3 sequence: CASSIRDRGTAERYF. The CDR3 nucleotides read TGTGCCAGCAGCATTAGGGACAGGGGGACCGCCGAGCGGTACTTC.

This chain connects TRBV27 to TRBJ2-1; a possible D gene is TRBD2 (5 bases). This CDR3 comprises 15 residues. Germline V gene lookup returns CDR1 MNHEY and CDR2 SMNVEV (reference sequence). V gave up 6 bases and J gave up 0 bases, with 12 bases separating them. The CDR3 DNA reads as TGTGCCAGCAGAACCGGGATGACCTCCTACAATGAGCAGTTCTTC. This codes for CASRTGMTSYNEQFF.

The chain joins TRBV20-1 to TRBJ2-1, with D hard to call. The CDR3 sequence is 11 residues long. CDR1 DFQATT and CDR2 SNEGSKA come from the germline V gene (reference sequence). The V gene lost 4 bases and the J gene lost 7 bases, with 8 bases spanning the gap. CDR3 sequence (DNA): TGCAGTGCTATTGCGTCTAATGAGCAGTTCTTC. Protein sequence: CSAIASNEQFF.

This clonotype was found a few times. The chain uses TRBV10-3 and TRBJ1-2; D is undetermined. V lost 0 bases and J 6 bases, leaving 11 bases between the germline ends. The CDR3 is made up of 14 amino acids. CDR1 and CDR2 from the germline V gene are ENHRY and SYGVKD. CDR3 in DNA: TGTGCCATCAGTGAGTCGAAAACGTATGATGGCTACACCTTC. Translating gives CAISESKTYDGYTF.

The CDR3 here is CASSSRNLAGHRYAYF. The CDR3 DNA reads TGTGCCAGCAGCTCGAGGAACCTAGCGGGGCACAGATACGCGTATTTT. The rearrangement links TRBV7-2 to TRBJ2-3, with 9 bases matching TRBD2. The junction had 19 bases not matched to a gene; V was cut back by 4 bases and J by 14 bases. Germline CDR1 reads SGHTA; CDR2 reads FQGNSA. The CDR3 extends over 16 amino acids.

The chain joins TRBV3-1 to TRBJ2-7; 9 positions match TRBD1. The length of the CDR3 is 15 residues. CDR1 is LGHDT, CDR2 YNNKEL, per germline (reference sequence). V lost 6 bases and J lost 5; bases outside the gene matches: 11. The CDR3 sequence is CASSQQQGALNEQYF. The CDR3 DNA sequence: TGTGCCAGCAGTCAGCAACAGGGGGCGTTGAACGAGCAGTACTTC.

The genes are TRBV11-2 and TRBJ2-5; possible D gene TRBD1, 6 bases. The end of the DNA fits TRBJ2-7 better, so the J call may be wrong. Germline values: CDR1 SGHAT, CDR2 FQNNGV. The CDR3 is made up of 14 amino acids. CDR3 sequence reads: CASSSARTVYEQYF. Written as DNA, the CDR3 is TGTGCCAGCAGCTCCGCAAGGACAGTCTACGAGCAGTACTTC.

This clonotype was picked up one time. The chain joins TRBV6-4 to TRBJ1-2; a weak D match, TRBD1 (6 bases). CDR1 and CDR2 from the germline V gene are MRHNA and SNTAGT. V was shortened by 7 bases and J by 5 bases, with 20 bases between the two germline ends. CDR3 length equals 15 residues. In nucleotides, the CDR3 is TGTGCCAGCACTCACCGGCGGGGGCCACTATATGGCTACACCTTC. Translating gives CASTHRRGPLYGYTF.

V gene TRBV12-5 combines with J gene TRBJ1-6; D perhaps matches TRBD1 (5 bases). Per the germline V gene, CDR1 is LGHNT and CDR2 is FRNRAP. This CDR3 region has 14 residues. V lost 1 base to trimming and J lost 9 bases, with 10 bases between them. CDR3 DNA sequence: TGTGCTAGTGGTTTGGACAGGCTCCTTTCACCCCTCCACTTT. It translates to CASGLDRLLSPLHF.

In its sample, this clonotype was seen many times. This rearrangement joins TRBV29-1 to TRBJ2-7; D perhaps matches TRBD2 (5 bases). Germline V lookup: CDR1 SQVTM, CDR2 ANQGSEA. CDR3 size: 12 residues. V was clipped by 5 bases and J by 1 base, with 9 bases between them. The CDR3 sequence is CSVRTDSYEQYF. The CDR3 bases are TGCAGCGTTCGGACTGATTCCTACGAGCAGTACTTC.